The rows below give T cell receptor beta chains drawn from one sample of a study of control samples from healthy donors and cancer patients. Libraries were prepared by immunoSEQ multiplex PCR; TCRdb keeps only in-frame clonotypes and omits some of them. The data show 150,000 to 200,000 clones, around 88% seen once. The specimen sequenced was blood. The receptors derive from a woman aged 25-40 years in good health. Each CDR3 is given with its conserved first and last residue. Fields, in order: J gene, clone size, CDR3 length, D gene, V gene, CDR3 DNA, CDR3 protein. D genes are given only for firm matches. Rows may omit the clone size; those that give it use once, few, many or a size class.

J gene: TRBJ1-1; clone size: NA; CDR3 length: 14; D gene: NA; V gene: TRBV5-1; CDR3 DNA: TGCGCCAGCACCCCCGGGGGGGCTGGCACTGAAGCTTTCTTT; CDR3 protein: CASTPGGAGTEAFF
J gene: TRBJ1-1; clone size: NA; CDR3 length: 14; D gene: NA; V gene: TRBV27; CDR3 DNA: TGTGCCAGCAGCCTCAGGGGCGGGGTCACTGAAGCTTTCTTT; CDR3 protein: CASSLRGGVTEAFF
J gene: TRBJ2-7; clone size: NA; CDR3 length: 11; D gene: NA; V gene: TRBV25-1; CDR3 DNA: TGTGCCAGCCGCGCCTCCTACGAGCAGTACTTC; CDR3 protein: CASRASYEQYF
J gene: TRBJ2-2; clone size: NA; CDR3 length: 16; D gene: NA; V gene: TRBV5-1; CDR3 DNA: TGCGCCAGCAGCTTAACCTCGGACAGATACACCGGGGAGCTGTTTTTT; CDR3 protein: CASSLTSDRYTGELFF
J gene: TRBJ1-1; clone size: NA; CDR3 length: 15; D gene: TRBD1; V gene: TRBV4-1; CDR3 DNA: TGCGCCAGCAGCGCTTATGGGACAGTGAACACTGAAGCTTTCTTT; CDR3 protein: CASSAYGTVNTEAFF
J gene: TRBJ1-1; clone size: NA; CDR3 length: 17; D gene: TRBD1; V gene: TRBV14; CDR3 DNA: TGTGCCAGCAGCCGTACAGGGGCGCTGTCCCTGAACACTGAAGCTTTCTTT; CDR3 protein: CASSRTGALSLNTEAFF
J gene: TRBJ1-2; clone size: NA; CDR3 length: 13; D gene: NA; V gene: TRBV29-1; CDR3 DNA: TGCAGCGCCGGAGACCTTTCTTCCTATGGCTACACCTTC; CDR3 protein: CSAGDLSSYGYTF
J gene: TRBJ2-1; clone size: NA; CDR3 length: 15; D gene: TRBD2; V gene: TRBV5-1; CDR3 DNA: TGCGCCAGCAGCTTTCGGACTAGCGGGTACAATGAGCAGTTCTTC; CDR3 protein: CASSFRTSGYNEQFF
J gene: TRBJ1-5; clone size: few; CDR3 length: 14; D gene: NA; V gene: TRBV19; CDR3 DNA: TGTGCCAGTAGTATAGTACAGGACAATCAGCCCCAGCATTTT; CDR3 protein: CASSIVQDNQPQHF
J gene: TRBJ2-5; clone size: NA; CDR3 length: 15; D gene: NA; V gene: TRBV19; CDR3 DNA: TGTGCCAGTAGTATGCGACAGGGTGGGACTGAGACCCAGTACTTC; CDR3 protein: CASSMRQGGTETQYF
J gene: TRBJ1-6; clone size: NA; CDR3 length: 13; D gene: NA; V gene: TRBV12-3/TRBV12-4; CDR3 DNA: TGTGCCAGCAGTTTTTCTCGGAGATCACCCCTCCACTTT; CDR3 protein: CASSFSRRSPLHF
J gene: TRBJ2-1; clone size: NA; CDR3 length: 12; D gene: TRBD2; V gene: TRBV6-5; CDR3 DNA: TGTGCCAGCAGACTAGCGGACAATGAGCAGTTCTTC; CDR3 protein: CASRLADNEQFF
J gene: TRBJ1-2; clone size: NA; CDR3 length: 13; D gene: TRBD1; V gene: TRBV12-3/TRBV12-4; CDR3 DNA: TGTGCCAGCAGGACCGGGACAGGGCATGGCTACACCTTC; CDR3 protein: CASRTGTGHGYTF
J gene: TRBJ2-1; clone size: NA; CDR3 length: 11; D gene: NA; V gene: TRBV6-5; CDR3 DNA: TGTGCCAGCCGGAGTTACAATGAGCAGTTCTTC; CDR3 protein: CASRSYNEQFF
J gene: TRBJ2-1; clone size: NA; CDR3 length: 15; D gene: TRBD1; V gene: TRBV6-5; CDR3 DNA: TGTGCCAGCAGTTACTCGGGACAGGGGGCATCTGAGCAGTTCTTC; CDR3 protein: CASSYSGQGASEQFF
J gene: TRBJ2-3; clone size: once; CDR3 length: 14; D gene: NA; V gene: TRBV5-6; CDR3 DNA: TGTGCCAGCAGCTTGCTTTTCGCCACAGATACGCAGTATTTT; CDR3 protein: CASSLLFATDTQYF
J gene: TRBJ1-3; clone size: NA; CDR3 length: 14; D gene: NA; V gene: TRBV5-4; CDR3 DNA: TGTGCCAGCAGCACCAGGGGATCTGGAAACACCATATATTTT; CDR3 protein: CASSTRGSGNTIYF
J gene: TRBJ2-3; clone size: NA; CDR3 length: 11; D gene: NA; V gene: TRBV29-1; CDR3 DNA: TGCAGCGTTACTGAAACAGATACGCAGTATTTT; CDR3 protein: CSVTETDTQYF
J gene: TRBJ2-1; clone size: NA; CDR3 length: 14; D gene: NA; V gene: TRBV27; CDR3 DNA: TGTGCCAGCAGCTTAAACCAATGGGTTAATGAGCAGTTCTTC; CDR3 protein: CASSLNQWVNEQFF
J gene: TRBJ2-2; clone size: NA; CDR3 length: 13; D gene: NA; V gene: TRBV2; CDR3 DNA: TGTGCCAGCAGGGGGGGACCTACCGGGGAGCTGTTTTTT; CDR3 protein: CASRGGPTGELFF
J gene: TRBJ1-1; clone size: NA; CDR3 length: 14; D gene: TRBD1; V gene: TRBV9; CDR3 DNA: TGTGCCAGCACTGACACAGGGGGGTATATTGAAGCTTTCTTT; CDR3 protein: CASTDTGGYIEAFF
J gene: TRBJ1-2; clone size: NA; CDR3 length: 13; D gene: NA; V gene: TRBV3-1/TRBV3-2; CDR3 DNA: TGTGCCAGCAGCCAAGTAAGAGGTAGTGGCTACACCTTC; CDR3 protein: CASSQVRGSGYTF
J gene: TRBJ1-1; clone size: NA; CDR3 length: 12; D gene: NA; V gene: TRBV5-4; CDR3 DNA: TGTGCCAGCAGCTTGTTGAACACTGAAGCTTTCTTT; CDR3 protein: CASSLLNTEAFF
J gene: TRBJ1-2; clone size: NA; CDR3 length: 16; D gene: TRBD1; V gene: TRBV29-1; CDR3 DNA: TGCAGCGTCTATTCAGGGGGGCAGGGGAACAGCTATGGCTACACCTTC; CDR3 protein: CSVYSGGQGNSYGYTF
J gene: TRBJ2-1; clone size: NA; CDR3 length: 15; D gene: TRBD2; V gene: TRBV19; CDR3 DNA: TGTGCCAGTAGTATAGGGCCAGGGAGGGGTGGTGAGCAGTTCTTC; CDR3 protein: CASSIGPGRGGEQFF
J gene: TRBJ1-2; clone size: NA; CDR3 length: 13; D gene: NA; V gene: TRBV7-9; CDR3 DNA: TGTGCCAGCAGCCCAAGGGAGGACTATGGCTACACCTTC; CDR3 protein: CASSPREDYGYTF
J gene: TRBJ2-2; clone size: NA; CDR3 length: 14; D gene: NA; V gene: TRBV27; CDR3 DNA: TGTGCCAGCAGTTTTAGTCCAAACACCGGGGAGCTGTTTTTT; CDR3 protein: CASSFSPNTGELFF
J gene: TRBJ2-3; clone size: NA; CDR3 length: 16; D gene: TRBD2; V gene: TRBV6-4; CDR3 DNA: TGTGCCAGCAGCCCGGAATGGAGCGGGAACACAGATACGCAGTATTTT; CDR3 protein: CASSPEWSGNTDTQYF
J gene: TRBJ1-2; clone size: NA; CDR3 length: 14; D gene: NA; V gene: TRBV6-5; CDR3 DNA: TGTGCCAGCAGTCCCCTCGGGGCAGGGAGCGGCTACACCTTC; CDR3 protein: CASSPLGAGSGYTF
J gene: TRBJ2-5; clone size: NA; CDR3 length: 14; D gene: TRBD2; V gene: TRBV7-6; CDR3 DNA: TGTGCCAGCAGCTTAGGTAGCGGGGGGAGGACCCAGTACTTC; CDR3 protein: CASSLGSGGRTQYF
J gene: TRBJ2-5; clone size: once; CDR3 length: 15; D gene: NA; V gene: TRBV3-1/TRBV3-2; CDR3 DNA: TGTGCCAGCAGCCAGCTAGGTGGGGGGCCGGAGACCCAGTACTTC; CDR3 protein: CASSQLGGGPETQYF
J gene: TRBJ2-1; clone size: few; CDR3 length: 13; D gene: NA; V gene: TRBV4-2; CDR3 DNA: TGTGCCAGCAGCCAACCGGGGCAAGATGAGCAGTTCTTC; CDR3 protein: CASSQPGQDEQFF
J gene: TRBJ2-5; clone size: few; CDR3 length: 15; D gene: TRBD2; V gene: TRBV7-9; CDR3 DNA: TGTGCCAGCAGCTTAGGGGACTACCCCGAAGAGACCCAGTACTTC; CDR3 protein: CASSLGDYPEETQYF
J gene: TRBJ2-1; clone size: NA; CDR3 length: 11; D gene: NA; V gene: TRBV12-3/TRBV12-4; CDR3 DNA: TGTGCCAGCAGTGGAGTGAGTGAGCAGTTCTTC; CDR3 protein: CASSGVSEQFF
J gene: TRBJ2-5; clone size: NA; CDR3 length: 18; D gene: TRBD1; V gene: TRBV13; CDR3 DNA: TGTGCCAGCAGCCGAGGAGGCAGGGGGCTCCCCCTCCAAGAGACCCAGTACTTC; CDR3 protein: CASSRGGRGLPLQETQYF
J gene: TRBJ2-7; clone size: NA; CDR3 length: 16; D gene: TRBD1; V gene: TRBV7-8; CDR3 DNA: TGTGCCAGCAGCTACCGCGTGGACAGGATCGCCTACGAGCAGTACTTC; CDR3 protein: CASSYRVDRIAYEQYF
J gene: TRBJ1-2; clone size: NA; CDR3 length: 17; D gene: TRBD1; V gene: TRBV3-1/TRBV3-2; CDR3 DNA: TGTGCCAGCAGCCTCGGCCTCCGGGACAGGGGATTGGAAGGCTACACCTTC; CDR3 protein: CASSLGLRDRGLEGYTF
J gene: TRBJ2-2; clone size: NA; CDR3 length: 11; D gene: NA; V gene: TRBV28; CDR3 DNA: TGTGCCAGCAGTTCCGAGGGGGAGCTGTTTTTT; CDR3 protein: CASSSEGELFF
J gene: TRBJ1-2; clone size: NA; CDR3 length: 14; D gene: NA; V gene: TRBV10-3; CDR3 DNA: TGTGCCATCAGTGAGTCAGGAGGGGTCGATGGCTACACCTTC; CDR3 protein: CAISESGGVDGYTF
J gene: TRBJ2-1; clone size: NA; CDR3 length: 16; D gene: TRBD1; V gene: TRBV2; CDR3 DNA: TGTGCCAGCAGTGTGGCGACAGGGGTCTCCTACAATGAGCAGTTCTTC; CDR3 protein: CASSVATGVSYNEQFF
J gene: TRBJ2-7; clone size: NA; CDR3 length: 15; D gene: TRBD2; V gene: TRBV4-1; CDR3 DNA: TGCGCCAGCAGCCAAGATGGCGGGAGATCAAGGGAGCAGTACTTC; CDR3 protein: CASSQDGGRSREQYF
J gene: TRBJ1-4; clone size: once; CDR3 length: 13; D gene: NA; V gene: TRBV14; CDR3 DNA: TGTGCCACCTCAGGGGTAACTAATGAAAAACTGTTTTTT; CDR3 protein: CATSGVTNEKLFF
J gene: TRBJ1-1; clone size: once; CDR3 length: 13; D gene: TRBD1; V gene: TRBV4-1; CDR3 DNA: TGCGCCAGCAGCCAAGGACAGGGGACTGAAGCTTTCTTT; CDR3 protein: CASSQGQGTEAFF
J gene: TRBJ2-2; clone size: NA; CDR3 length: 11; D gene: NA; V gene: TRBV28; CDR3 DNA: TGTGCCAGCAGAAGAACCGGGGAGCTGTTTTTT; CDR3 protein: CASRRTGELFF
J gene: TRBJ2-5; clone size: NA; CDR3 length: 16; D gene: TRBD2; V gene: TRBV9; CDR3 DNA: TGTGCCAGCAGCGTAGGGACCCTCAGCGGGAGAGAGACCCAGTACTTC; CDR3 protein: CASSVGTLSGRETQYF
J gene: TRBJ2-3; clone size: NA; CDR3 length: 15; D gene: TRBD2; V gene: TRBV9; CDR3 DNA: TGTGCCAGCAGCGTAGCAAGCGGGGTCACAGATACGCAGTATTTT; CDR3 protein: CASSVASGVTDTQYF
J gene: TRBJ2-5; clone size: once; CDR3 length: 14; D gene: TRBD1; V gene: TRBV3-1/TRBV3-2; CDR3 DNA: TGTGCCAGCAGCCAGGGACAGGGTGGGGAGACCCAGTACTTC; CDR3 protein: CASSQGQGGETQYF
J gene: TRBJ2-6; clone size: NA; CDR3 length: 17; D gene: NA; V gene: TRBV9; CDR3 DNA: TGTGCCAGCAGCGTTGGACTGATTGGCTCTGGGGCCAACGTCCTGACTTTC; CDR3 protein: CASSVGLIGSGANVLTF
J gene: TRBJ2-5; clone size: NA; CDR3 length: 11; D gene: NA; V gene: TRBV12-3/TRBV12-4; CDR3 DNA: TGTGCCAGCAGTTTACAGAAGACCCAGTACTTC; CDR3 protein: CASSLQKTQYF
J gene: TRBJ2-3; clone size: NA; CDR3 length: 12; D gene: NA; V gene: TRBV7-9; CDR3 DNA: TGTGCCAGCAGCTTAGCTAGAGATACGCAGTATTTT; CDR3 protein: CASSLARDTQYF
J gene: TRBJ2-7; clone size: once; CDR3 length: 14; D gene: NA; V gene: TRBV6-5; CDR3 DNA: TGTGCCAGCAGTCCCTTCCAGGGTGGCTACGAGCAGTACTTC; CDR3 protein: CASSPFQGGYEQYF